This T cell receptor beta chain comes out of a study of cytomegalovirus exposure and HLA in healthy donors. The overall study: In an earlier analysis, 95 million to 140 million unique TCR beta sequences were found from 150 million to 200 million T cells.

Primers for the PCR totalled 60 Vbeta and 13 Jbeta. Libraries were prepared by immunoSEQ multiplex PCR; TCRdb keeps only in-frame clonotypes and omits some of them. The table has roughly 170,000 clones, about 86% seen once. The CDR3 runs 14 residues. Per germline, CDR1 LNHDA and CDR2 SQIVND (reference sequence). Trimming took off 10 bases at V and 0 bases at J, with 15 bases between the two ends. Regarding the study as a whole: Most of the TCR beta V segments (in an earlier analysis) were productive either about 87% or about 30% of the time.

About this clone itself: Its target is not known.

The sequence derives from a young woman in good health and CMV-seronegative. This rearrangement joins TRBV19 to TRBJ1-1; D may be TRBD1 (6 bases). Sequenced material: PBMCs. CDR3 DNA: TGTGCCATAGGGGGGGGCAGAATGAACACTGAAGCTTTCTTT. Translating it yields CAIGGGRMNTEAFF.